These 25 T cell receptor beta chains originate from one sample sequenced in a study of cytotoxic CD8 clonotypes in ibrutinib-treated CLL. The protocol was immunoSEQ multiplex PCR, while the TCRdb copy is restricted to in-frame clones and leaves out a portion. The sample holds about 70,000 clones, 90% seen once. The sequenced sample was PBMCs, obtained after 12 months of ibrutinib treatment. These TCRs come from a human donor with chronic lymphocytic leukemia.

V usage is TRBV19 and J usage is TRBJ1-2, with a weak D call TRBD1 (5 bases). The CDR3 has 14 residues. Per germline, CDR1 LNHDA and CDR2 SQIVND (reference sequence). With 0 bases removed from V and 4 bases from J, the gap between germline ends came to 9 bases. CDR3 DNA sequence: TGTGCCAGTAGTATAGAGAGAGGGGCCTATGGCTACACCTTC. It codes for CASSIERGAYGYTF.

The chain is built from TRBV15 and TRBJ1-2; D gene uncertain. Between the trimmed V and J ends, which lost 5 bases and 5 bases, there was a span of 15 bases. The CDR3 totals 14 residues. In germline, CDR1 is LNHNV, CDR2 YYDKDF (reference sequence). CDR3 loop: CATSRGGDGYGYTF. The DNA of the CDR3 is TGTGCCACCAGCCGAGGCGGGGATGGTTATGGCTACACCTTC.

J is TRBJ1-5 and V is TRBV28; D gene uncertain. The V gene lost 6 bases and the J gene lost 3 bases, with 6 bases spanning the gap. From germline, CDR1 is MDHEN and CDR2 SYDVKM. CDR3 size: 12 residues. In DNA form, the CDR3 reads TGTGCCAGCAGGACCTCCAATCAGCCCCAGCATTTT. Residues: CASRTSNQPQHF. Using reference TRBV28 and TRBJ1-5 for the parts outside the CDR3, the full variable domain is DVKVTQSSRYLVKRTGEKVFLECVQDMDHENMFWYRQDPGLGLRLIYFSYDVKMKEKGDIPEGYSVSREKKERFSLILESASTNQTSMYLCASRTSNQPQHFGDGTRLSIL.

This clone was detected a few times. The chain employs TRBV19 and TRBJ2-3; no reliable D call. V was shortened by 6 bases and J by 5 bases, with 15 bases between the two germline ends. CDR1 is LNHDA and CDR2 is SQIVND in the germline V gene (reference sequence). This CDR3 contains 14 residues. CDR3 nucleotides: TGTGCCAGTAGCGTGGATCAGCCCCAAGATACGCAGTATTTT. Translated, it gives CASSVDQPQDTQYF. The full variable domain, its missing parts supplied by reference TRBV19 and TRBJ2-3, is DGGITQSPKYLFRKEGQNVTLSCEQNLNHDAMYWYRQDPGQGLRLIYYSQIVNDFQKGDIAEGYSVSREKKESFPLTVTSAQKNPTAFYLCASSVDQPQDTQYFGPGTRLTVL.

This chain joins TRBV6-5 and TRBJ1-4, with 8 bases fitting TRBD1. Germline V gives CDR1 MNHEY, CDR2 SVGAGI. Trimming removed 0 bases from V and 4 bases from J; junction bases left unmatched: 1. The CDR3 runs to 15 residues. The CDR3 DNA sequence: TGTGCCAGCAGTTACTCGGGACAGGATAATGAAAAACTGTTTTTT. Encoded protein: CASSYSGQDNEKLFF.

This clone appeared a single time. The chain couples TRBV5-1 to TRBJ2-5, with 8 bases matching TRBD2. V was clipped by 0 bases and J by 2 bases; unmatched bases: 6. CDR3 length: 16 residues. Germline CDR1 reads SGHRS; CDR2 reads YFSETQ. Here the CDR3 reads CASSLALGLGQETQYF. In DNA, the CDR3 is TGCGCCAGCAGCTTGGCCCTGGGACTAGGTCAAGAGACCCAGTACTTC.

V is TRBV14 and J is TRBJ2-3; D gene unclear. V was trimmed by 2 bases and J by 8 bases, leaving 20 bases between them. CDR1 SGHDN and CDR2 FVKESK come from the germline V gene. CDR3 length equals 16 residues. CDR3 DNA: TGTGCCAGCAGCCAAATCCGACAATTTAATGCTCCTACGCAGTATTTT. Translating it yields CASSQIRQFNAPTQYF.

The chain joins TRBV4-3 to TRBJ2-6; 7 positions agree with TRBD1. The CDR3 contains 17 residues. Germline V gene data show CDR1 as LGHNA and CDR2 as YSLEER. V lost 5 bases and J lost 2; bases outside the gene matches: 9. The CDR3 reads CASSSAYRGTGANVLTF. CDR3 nucleotides: TGCGCCAGCAGCTCCGCCTACAGGGGAACTGGGGCCAACGTCCTGACTTTC.

In its sample, this clone was seen a few times. The chain has TRBV27 and TRBJ2-5; TRBD1 might be the D (6 bases). The V end was cut by 4 bases, the J end by 2 bases, with 11 bases between. CDR1 MNHEY and CDR2 SMNVEV come from the germline V gene (reference sequence). The CDR3 runs to 14 residues. For the CDR3, the DNA is TGTGCCAGCAGTTGGGGGCCGCTACAAGAGACCCAGTACTTC. Translated: CASSWGPLQETQYF.

This chain joins TRBV19 and TRBJ1-2; D gene uncertain. The CDR3 is 14 amino acids. The V gene lost 3 bases and the J gene lost 4 bases, with 12 bases spanning the gap. The germline V gene has CDR1 LNHDA and CDR2 SQIVND (reference sequence). As DNA, the CDR3 is TGTGCCAGTAGTATCCGAACGAGCCTCTATGGCTACACCTTC. The encoded protein is CASSIRTSLYGYTF.

This rearrangement joins TRBV19 to TRBJ2-3; D may match TRBD1 or TRBD2 (5 bases each). Germline-derived CDR1 and CDR2 are LNHDA and SQIVND (reference sequence). CDR3 length: 15 amino acids. V dropped 7 bases and J dropped 2 bases, with 16 bases sitting between them. The CDR3 spells CASTTLGRHTDTQYF. CDR3 DNA: TGTGCCAGTACCACCTTGGGACGCCACACAGATACGCAGTATTTT. Based on the CDR3 plus reference TRBV19 and TRBJ2-3, the full variable domain is DGGITQSPKYLFRKEGQNVTLSCEQNLNHDAMYWYRQDPGQGLRLIYYSQIVNDFQKGDIAEGYSVSREKKESFPLTVTSAQKNPTAFYLCASTTLGRHTDTQYFGPGTRLTVL.

The V and J genes are TRBV21-1 and TRBJ1-2; the D segment call TRBD1 is taken from the table without a DNA check. TRBV21-1 is recorded as a pseudogene. The CDR3 is made up of 16 amino acids. The CDR3 region is CASSKLRQGAIYGYTF. In DNA form, the CDR3 reads TGTGCCAGCAGCAAATTACGGCAGGGGGCTATCTATGGCTACACCTTC.

The chain carries TRBV10-2 and TRBJ2-5; 7 positions match TRBD1. V lost 2 bases, J lost 2 bases, and 8 bases stayed unmatched. The CDR3 extends over 16 amino acids. The germline gives CDR1 WSHSY, CDR2 SAAADI. In nucleotides, the CDR3 is TGCGCCAGCAGTGAGCCCGACAGGGCTGGACAAGAGACCCAGTACTTC. This sequence encodes CASSEPDRAGQETQYF.

A single count supports this clone. The chain employs TRBV9 and TRBJ2-5; maybe TRBD2 (5 bases). V lost 4 bases and J 4 bases, leaving 20 bases between the germline ends. Per the germline V gene, CDR1 is SGDLS and CDR2 is YYNGEE. The CDR3 loop spans 16 amino acids. The CDR3 here is CASSSPGSNKRETQYF. CDR3 coding DNA: TGTGCCAGCAGCTCACCGGGATCTAATAAGCGAGAGACCCAGTACTTC. The entire variable domain, with the rest obtained from reference TRBV9 and TRBJ2-5, is as follows: DSGVTQTPKHLITATGQRVTLRCSPRSGDLSVYWYQQSLDQGLQFLIQYYNGEERAKGNILERFSAQQFPDLHSELNLSSLELGDSALYFCASSSPGSNKRETQYFGPGTRLLVL.

This chain uses TRBV30 with TRBJ2-7, with 10 nucleotides matching TRBD1. The CDR3 length is 13 residues. Trimming removed 5 bases from V and 5 bases from J; junction bases left unmatched: 6. Germline CDR1 is GTSNPN and CDR2 is SVGIG (reference sequence). Written as DNA, the CDR3 is TGTGCCTGGGAACGACAGGGGGCTAACGAGCAGTACTTC. It translates to CAWERQGANEQYF.

The J gene is TRBJ1-1, the V gene TRBV15, with D possibly TRBD1 on 5 matching bases. Germline lookup yields CDR1 LNHNV and CDR2 YYDKDF (reference sequence). Trimming removed 2 bases at V and 5 bases at J, with 18 bases between. The CDR3 extends over 16 amino acids. The CDR3 region has the DNA TGTGCCACCAGCAGAAACTTAGGGACTTCTTTGACTGAAGCTTTCTTT. Residues: CATSRNLGTSLTEAFF.

The chain uses TRBV7-9 and TRBJ2-1; the D gene is possibly TRBD1 (6 bases). Germline CDR1 is SEHNR and CDR2 is FQNEAQ (reference sequence). V shed 5 bases and J shed 8 bases, with 10 bases lying between them. The CDR3 covers 12 residues. CDR3 residues: CASSPGVDEQFF. The CDR3 DNA is TGTGCCAGCAGCCCAGGGGTCGATGAGCAGTTCTTC.

The genes are TRBV5-6 and TRBJ1-1, with TRBD1 matching 9 bases. The CDR3 totals 16 residues. In germline, CDR1 is SGHDT, CDR2 YYEEEE. Trimming took 3 bases from V and 1 from J; bases not matched to a gene: 7. The CDR3 spells CASSWGTGTGNTEAFF. CDR3 nucleotides: TGTGCCAGCAGCTGGGGGACAGGGACGGGGAACACTGAAGCTTTCTTT. Full variable domain (remainder filled in from reference TRBV5-6 and TRBJ1-1): DAGVTQSPTHLIKTRGQQVTLRCSPKSGHDTVSWYQQALGQGPQFIFQYYEEEERQRGNFPDRFSGHQFPNYSSELNVNALLLGDSALYLCASSWGTGTGNTEAFFGQGTRLTVV.

As to this clone: The junction and the germline gene differ at one end; a read error may be behind it. The V gene is TRBV4-1, the J gene TRBJ2-5; D not certain. The DNA end is more similar to TRBJ2-7, so the J call may be wrong. Germline V CDR1 and CDR2: MGHRA, YSYEKL. CDR3 length: 15 residues. CDR3 DNA sequence: TGCGCCAGCAGCCAAAGCTCCCGTGTCTCCGACGAGCAGTACTTC. Its translation is CASSQSSRVSDEQYF.

The chain couples TRBV6-1 to TRBJ2-3; 8 bases are a match to TRBD2. Losses at the gene ends were 11 bases for V and 1 base for J; bases not matched to a gene: 5. The CDR3 is 13 residues long. CDR1 and CDR2 (germline): MNHNS, SASEGT. Written as DNA, the CDR3 is TGTGCCTGTTCGGGGGGGGGCACAGATACGCAGTATTTT. Protein product: CACSGGGTDTQYF.

The chain carries TRBV5-4 and TRBJ1-3; 7 positions match TRBD1. Germline V gene sequence: CDR1 SGHNT, CDR2 YYREEE (reference sequence). The CDR3 has 13 residues. V trimming: 4 bases; J trimming: 4 bases; junction bases outside the gene matches: 2. CDR3: CASSKGQGNTIYF. As DNA, the CDR3 is TGTGCCAGCAGCAAGGGACAGGGAAACACCATATATTTT. Full variable domain (outside the CDR3, taken from reference TRBV5-4 and TRBJ1-3): ETGVTQSPTHLIKTRGQQVTLRCSSQSGHNTVSWYQQALGQGPQFIFQYYREEENGRGNFPPRFSGLQFPNYSSELNVNALELDDSALYLCASSKGQGNTIYFGEGSWLTVV.

This chain links TRBV6-5 with TRBJ2-7; D might be TRBD1 (5 bases). This CDR3 has 13 residues. CDR1 is MNHEY and CDR2 is SVGAGI in the germline V gene. V was pared by 2 bases and J by 1 base, with 6 bases between. CDR3 amino acids: CASSYPGSYEQYF. DNA of the CDR3: TGTGCCAGCAGTTACCCAGGGTCCTACGAGCAGTACTTC.

The chain recombines TRBV2 with TRBJ1-5, with unresolved D. The germline V gene has CDR1 SNHLY and CDR2 FYNNEI. Trimming stripped 4 bases from V and 2 bases from J, with 12 bases between. The CDR3 is 15 residues long. The CDR3 sequence: CASSVSSRGNQPQHF. CDR3 coding DNA: TGTGCCAGCAGTGTTTCAAGCCGTGGCAATCAGCCCCAGCATTTT.

This clone was recorded only once. The chain has TRBV7-9 and TRBJ2-2; perhaps TRBD2 as D (7 bases). V was pared by 5 bases and J by 6 bases, with 13 bases between. Per the germline V gene, CDR1 is SEHNR and CDR2 is FQNEAQ (reference sequence). CDR3 size: 14 residues. The CDR3 here is CASSLGGVSGELFF. In DNA, the CDR3 is TGTGCCAGCAGCCTAGGGGGGGTCTCCGGGGAGCTGTTTTTT.

This clone has more than one count but fewer than ten. The V gene is TRBV5-1, the J gene TRBJ1-1, with a possible D match to TRBD1 (6 bases). The V end lost 4 bases, the J end lost 0 bases, and 10 bases lay between the germline ends. CDR3 length: 14 amino acids. Per germline, CDR1 SGHRS and CDR2 YFSETQ. CDR3 in DNA: TGCGCCAGCAGCGCCGGGACATTGAACACTGAAGCTTTCTTT. It translates to CASSAGTLNTEAFF.